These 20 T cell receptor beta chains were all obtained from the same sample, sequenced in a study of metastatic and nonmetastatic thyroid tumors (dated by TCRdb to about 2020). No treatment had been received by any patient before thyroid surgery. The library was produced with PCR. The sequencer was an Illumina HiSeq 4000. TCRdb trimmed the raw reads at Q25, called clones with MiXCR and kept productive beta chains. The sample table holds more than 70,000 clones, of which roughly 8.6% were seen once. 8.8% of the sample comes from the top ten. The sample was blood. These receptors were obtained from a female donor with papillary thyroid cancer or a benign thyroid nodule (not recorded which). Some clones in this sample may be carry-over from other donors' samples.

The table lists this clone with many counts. CDR3 bases: TGCGCCAGCAGCTTCGCGAGAGGAAGTTCACCCCTCCACTTT. Encoded protein: CASSFARGSSPLHF. The gene calls are TRBV5-1 and TRBJ1-6; no clear D. The CDR3 length is 14 residues. CDR1 and CDR2 from the germline V gene are SGHRS and YFSETQ. The V end was cut by 2 bases, the J end by 9 bases, with 12 bases between.

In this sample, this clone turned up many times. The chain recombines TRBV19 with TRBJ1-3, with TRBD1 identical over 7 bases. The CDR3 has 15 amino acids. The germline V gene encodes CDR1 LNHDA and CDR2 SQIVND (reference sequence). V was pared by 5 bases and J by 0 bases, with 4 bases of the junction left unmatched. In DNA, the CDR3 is TGTGCCAGTAGTTCGAGGGACAGCTCTGGAAACACCATATATTTT. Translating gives CASSSRDSSGNTIYF.

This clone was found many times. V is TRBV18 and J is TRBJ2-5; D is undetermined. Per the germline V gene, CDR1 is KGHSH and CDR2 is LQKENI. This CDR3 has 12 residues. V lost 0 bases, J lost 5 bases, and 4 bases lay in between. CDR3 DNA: TGTGCCAGCTCACCACCGGCGGAGACCCAGTACTTC. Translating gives CASSPPAETQYF.

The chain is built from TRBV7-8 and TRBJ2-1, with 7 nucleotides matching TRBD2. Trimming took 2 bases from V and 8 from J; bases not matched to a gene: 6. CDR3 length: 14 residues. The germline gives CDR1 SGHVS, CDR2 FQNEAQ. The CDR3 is CASSLSGSGYEQFF. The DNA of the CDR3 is TGTGCCAGCAGCTTAAGTGGTAGCGGGTATGAGCAGTTCTTC.

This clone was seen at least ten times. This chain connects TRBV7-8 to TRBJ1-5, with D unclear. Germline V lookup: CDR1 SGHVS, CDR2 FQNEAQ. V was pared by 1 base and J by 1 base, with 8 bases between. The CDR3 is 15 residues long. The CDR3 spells CASSLDAVSNQPQHF. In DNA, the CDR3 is TGTGCCAGCAGCTTAGATGCCGTAAGCAATCAGCCCCAGCATTTT. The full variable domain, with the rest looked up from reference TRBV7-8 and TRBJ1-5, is GAGVSQSPRYKVAKRGQDVALRCDPISGHVSLFWYQQALGQGPEFLTYFQNEAQLDKSGLPSDRFFAERPEGSVSTLKIQRTQQEDSAVYLCASSLDAVSNQPQHFGDGTRLSIL.

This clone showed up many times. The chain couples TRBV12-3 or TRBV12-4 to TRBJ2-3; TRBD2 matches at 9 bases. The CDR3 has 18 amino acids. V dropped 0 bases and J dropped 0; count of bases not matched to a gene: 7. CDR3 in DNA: TGTGCCAGCAGTTTAGCGCGGGGGGGGGGCCGTAGCACAGATACGCAGTATTTT. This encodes CASSLARGGGRSTDTQYF.

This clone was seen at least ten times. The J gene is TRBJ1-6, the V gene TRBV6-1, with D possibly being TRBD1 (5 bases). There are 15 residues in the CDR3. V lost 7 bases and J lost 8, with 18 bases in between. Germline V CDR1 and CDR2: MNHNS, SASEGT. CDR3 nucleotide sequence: TGTGCCAGCATAGCTCCGACAGTGACAGATTCACCCCTCCACTTT. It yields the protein CASIAPTVTDSPLHF.

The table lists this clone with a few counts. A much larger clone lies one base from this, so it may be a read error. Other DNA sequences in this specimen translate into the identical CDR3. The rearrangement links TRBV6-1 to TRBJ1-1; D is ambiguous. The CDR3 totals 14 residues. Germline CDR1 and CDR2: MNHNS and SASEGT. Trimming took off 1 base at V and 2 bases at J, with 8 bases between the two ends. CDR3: CASSEVGLNTEAFF. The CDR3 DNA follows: TGTGCCAGCAGTGAAGTGGGATTAAACACTGAAGCTTTCTTT.

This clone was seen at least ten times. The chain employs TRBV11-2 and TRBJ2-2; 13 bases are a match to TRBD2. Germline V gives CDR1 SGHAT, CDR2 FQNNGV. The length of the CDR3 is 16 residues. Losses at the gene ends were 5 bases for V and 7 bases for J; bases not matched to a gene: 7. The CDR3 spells CASSPLAGGLVGELFF. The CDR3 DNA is TGTGCCAGCAGCCCACTAGCGGGGGGGCTAGTCGGGGAGCTGTTTTTT.

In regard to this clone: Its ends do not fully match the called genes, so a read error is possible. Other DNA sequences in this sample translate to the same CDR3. CDR3 nucleotide sequence: TGTGCCAGCAGTTTAGACAGGGGGCAGTATGGCTACACCTTC. Amino acid sequence: CASSLDRGQYGYTF. The chain has TRBV7-2 and TRBJ1-2; 10 bases agree with TRBD1. The CDR3 runs to 14 residues. The V gene's germline CDR1 is SGHTA and CDR2 FQGNSA.

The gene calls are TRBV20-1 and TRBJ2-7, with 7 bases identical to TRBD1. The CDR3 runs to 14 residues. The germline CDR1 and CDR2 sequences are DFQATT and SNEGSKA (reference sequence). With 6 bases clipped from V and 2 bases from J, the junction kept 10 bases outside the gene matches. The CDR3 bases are TGCAGTGCCACAGGGGCCATCTTAGCCTACGAGCAGTACTTC. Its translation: CSATGAILAYEQYF.

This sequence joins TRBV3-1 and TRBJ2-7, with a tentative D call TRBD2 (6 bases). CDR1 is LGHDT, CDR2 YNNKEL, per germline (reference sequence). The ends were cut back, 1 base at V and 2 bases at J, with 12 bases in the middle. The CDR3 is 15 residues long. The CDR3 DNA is TGTGCCAGCAGCCAAGTCCGGGGGTCAACCTACGAGCAGTACTTC. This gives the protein CASSQVRGSTYEQYF.

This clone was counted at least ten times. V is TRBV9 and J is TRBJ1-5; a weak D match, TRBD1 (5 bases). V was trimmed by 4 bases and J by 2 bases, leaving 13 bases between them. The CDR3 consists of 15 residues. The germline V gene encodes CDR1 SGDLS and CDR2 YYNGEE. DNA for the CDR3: TGTGCCAGCAGCCAGTCGCTGGGGGGCAATCAGCCCCAGCATTTT. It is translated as CASSQSLGGNQPQHF.

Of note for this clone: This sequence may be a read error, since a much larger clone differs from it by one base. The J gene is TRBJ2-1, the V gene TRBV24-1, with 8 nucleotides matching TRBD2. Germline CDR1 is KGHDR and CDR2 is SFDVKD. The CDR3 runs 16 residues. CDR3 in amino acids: CASSGYRGGVYNEQFF. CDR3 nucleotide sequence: TGTGCCTCCAGTGGATACCGGGGGGGAGTCTACAATGAGCAGTTCTTC.

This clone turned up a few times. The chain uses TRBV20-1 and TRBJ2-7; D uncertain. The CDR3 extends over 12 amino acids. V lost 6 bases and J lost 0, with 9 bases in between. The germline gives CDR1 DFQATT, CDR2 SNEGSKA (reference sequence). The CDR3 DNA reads TGCAGTGCCTCCAGGAGCTCCTACGAGCAGTACTTC. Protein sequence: CSASRSSYEQYF.

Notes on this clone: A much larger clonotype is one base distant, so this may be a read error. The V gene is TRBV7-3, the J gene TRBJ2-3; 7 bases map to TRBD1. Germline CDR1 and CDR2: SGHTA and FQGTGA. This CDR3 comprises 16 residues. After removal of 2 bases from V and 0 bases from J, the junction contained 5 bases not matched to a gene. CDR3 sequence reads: CASSLGTVVSTDTQYF. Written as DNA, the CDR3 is TGTGCCAGCAGCTTAGGGACAGTGGTTAGCACAGATACGCAGTATTTT.

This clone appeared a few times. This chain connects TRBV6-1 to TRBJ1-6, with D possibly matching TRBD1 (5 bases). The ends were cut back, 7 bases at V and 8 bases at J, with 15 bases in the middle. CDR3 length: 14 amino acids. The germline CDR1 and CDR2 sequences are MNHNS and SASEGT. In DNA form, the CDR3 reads TGTGCCAGCACCGAGAGGGGTTGGGATTCACCCCTCCACTTT. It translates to CASTERGWDSPLHF.

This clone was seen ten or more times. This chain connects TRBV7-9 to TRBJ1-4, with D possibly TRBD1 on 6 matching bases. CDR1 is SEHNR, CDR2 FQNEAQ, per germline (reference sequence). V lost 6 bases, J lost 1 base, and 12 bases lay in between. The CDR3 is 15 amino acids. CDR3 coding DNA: TGTGCCAGCAGGTCGGGGGGCTTAACTAATGAAAAACTGTTTTTT. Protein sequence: CASRSGGLTNEKLFF. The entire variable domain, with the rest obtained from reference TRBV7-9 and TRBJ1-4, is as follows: DTGVSQNPRHKITKRGQNVTFRCDPISEHNRLYWYRQTLGQGPEFLTYFQNEAQLEKSRLLSDRFSAERPKGSFSTLEIQRTEQGDSAMYLCASRSGGLTNEKLFFGSGTQLSVL.

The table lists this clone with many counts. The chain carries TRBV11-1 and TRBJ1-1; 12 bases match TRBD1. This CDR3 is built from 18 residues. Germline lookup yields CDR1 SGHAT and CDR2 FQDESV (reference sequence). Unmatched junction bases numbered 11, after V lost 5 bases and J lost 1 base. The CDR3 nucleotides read TGTGCCAGCAGCCCTTACCGGGGACAGGGGGCGCGGAACACTGAAGCTTTCTTT. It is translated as CASSPYRGQGARNTEAFF.

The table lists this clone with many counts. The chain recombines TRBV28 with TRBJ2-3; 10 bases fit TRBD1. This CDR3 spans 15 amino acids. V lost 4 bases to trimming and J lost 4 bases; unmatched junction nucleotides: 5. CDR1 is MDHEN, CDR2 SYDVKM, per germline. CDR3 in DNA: TGTGCCAGCAGTTCCGGGACAGGGGAGGCAGATACGCAGTATTTT. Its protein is CASSSGTGEADTQYF.